This record concerns one T cell receptor beta chain sequence. Its antigen is as yet unknown. The data originate from a study of blood T cells in healthy people across ages. Findings and limits, study-wide: PBMC samples, being unsorted, prevented any conclusive comparison of naive and antigen-experienced cells.

This CDR3 is built from 13 residues. The germline V gene has CDR1 MRHNA and CDR2 SNTAGT. J gave up 6 bases and V 5 bases, and 5 bases lay outside the gene matches. Through a sample-barcoded 5' primer and a J-beta primer mix, a second PCR was run for about 7 to 12 cycles. MiXCR, applied by TCRdb to the 5' RACE reads, yields one record per CDR3 protein. The data show about 780,000 distinct CDR3 sequences, with less than 60% seen just once and approximately 18% held by the top ten. Each sample had at least 6.5 million PBMCs isolated. Total RNA, at least 6 micrograms per sample, came from PBMCs. Sequenced material: blood. V gene TRBV6-4 combines with J gene TRBJ2-3, with TRBD1 matching over 7 bases. This receptor was taken from an elderly man in good health. The CDR3 reads CASSMTDRDTQYF. CDR3 bases: TGTGCCAGCAGTATGACGGACAGGGATACGCAGTATTTT.